The source of this T cell receptor (beta chain) is a study of shared clonotypes between healthy human individuals. Findings of the study overall: Non-shared clonotypes were found to have lower generation probabilities than the clonotypes that were shared by all four of the sorted-subset donors. Shared across a few donors were 4% to 6% of the naive CD4 clonotypes. Specimens sampled were limited to blood, with tissue repertoires likely differing.

CDR1 and CDR2 (germline): SGHTA, FQGNSA. The CDR3 is made up of 14 amino acids. Trimming removed 5 bases at V and 0 bases at J, with 11 bases between. About this clone: Its antigen is currently unknown.

Some clones are missing from TCRdb's copy, which holds only in-frame ones; the method was immunoSEQ multiplex PCR. The sample consists of approximately 1.5 million clones, approximately 98.5% of them appearing once. The TCR was taken from a man aged 30 to 39 in good health. Material for sequencing was naive CD4+ T cells sorted from blood. Subset in this sample: CD45RA+ positively selected. The chain joins TRBV7-2 to TRBJ2-7; weak D call: TRBD2 (6 bases). CDR3 residues: CASSQRRDSYEQYF. The CDR3 DNA reads as TGTGCCAGCAGCCAAAGGCGGGACTCCTACGAGCAGTACTTC. The whole variable domain, remainder taken from reference TRBV7-2 and TRBJ2-7, is GAGVSQSPSNKVTEKGKDVELRCDPISGHTALYWYRQSLGQGLEFLIYFQGNSAPDKSGLPSDRFSAERTGGSVSTLTIQRTQQEDSAVYLCASSQRRDSYEQYFGPGTRLTVT.